The present T cell receptor beta chain was sequenced within a study of blood T cells in healthy people across ages. This clonotype was seen only a few times. It was with a sample-barcoded 5' primer and a J-beta primer mix that a second PCR of roughly 7 to 11 cycles was run. TCRdb re-called the 5' RACE reads with MiXCR, one entry per CDR3 protein. The profile shows over 750,000 distinct CDR3 sequences, 25% of them singletons. Germline CDR1 reads MDHEN; CDR2 reads SYDVKM. The CDR3 has 15 residues. Trimming took off 9 bases at V and 7 bases at J, with 22 bases between the two ends. The sample, 7.5 to 10 milliliters of peripheral blood, was drawn from each donor. Another study also made use of these data, one on T cells of mothers and their children. That source adds: Persistent microchimeric T cell clones were sought, and none were detected.

The sample comprised blood. The chain uses TRBV28 and TRBJ2-1; the D gene is possibly TRBD1 (5 bases). This sequence originates from a boy aged 5-17 years in good health. The CDR3 DNA sequence: TGTGCCAGTTGGACACAAACCTTAGGGGTAAATGAGCAGTTCTTC. Amino acid sequence: CASWTQTLGVNEQFF.